These 29 T cell receptor beta chains originate from one sample sequenced in a study of PD-1 blockade in classical Hodgkin lymphoma. Brentuximab vedotin exposure varied, and every patient relapsed after autologous stem cell transplantation. Method: immunoSEQ multiplex PCR; TCRdb's copy keeps in-frame clones and lacks some. Of tens of thousands of clones detected, under 95% appear once; the ten largest clones hold 6.5% to 8%. Sequencing was performed on peripheral blood mononuclear cells (PBMCs), taken at baseline. These receptors were obtained from a human donor with classical Hodgkin lymphoma.

The chain uses TRBV7-6 and TRBJ2-7; D uncertain. Between the trimmed V and J ends, which lost 5 bases and 1 base, there was a span of 12 bases. The CDR3 spans 14 residues. Germline V gives CDR1 SGHVS, CDR2 FNYEAQ. The DNA for the CDR3 is TGTGCCAGCAGCCCTCTAGAATCTTCCTACGAGCAGTACTTC. This codes for CASSPLESSYEQYF.

The genes are TRBV4-2 and TRBJ2-7, with TRBD1 identical over 10 bases. The CDR3 totals 16 residues. Unmatched junction bases numbered 7, after V lost 2 bases and J lost 3 bases. Germline CDR1 LGHNA, CDR2 YNFKEQ. The CDR3 is CASSQSPGQGNYEQYF. CDR3 sequence (DNA): TGTGCCAGCAGCCAAAGCCCGGGACAGGGGAACTACGAGCAGTACTTC.

The rearrangement joins TRBV14 to TRBJ1-1; the D is unclear. The CDR3 loop spans 13 amino acids. CDR1 and CDR2 (germline): SGHDN, FVKESK. V was cut by 0 bases and J by 10 bases, with 12 bases left in between. The CDR3 bases are TGTGCCAGCAGCCAAGAACTGATGCTGGGAGCTTTCTTT. It translates to CASSQELMLGAFF.

The chain has TRBV7-9 and TRBJ1-2; no definite D call. Germline V gene sequence: CDR1 SEHNR, CDR2 FQNEAQ (reference sequence). The ends were cut back, 6 bases at V and 0 bases at J, with 17 bases in the middle. The CDR3 spans 16 residues. CDR3 nucleotides: TGTGCCAGCAGTCCGAGGTTCACCGGAGCTAACTATGGCTACACCTTC. Translating it yields CASSPRFTGANYGYTF. The variable domain in full, completed from reference TRBV7-9 and TRBJ1-2, reads DTGVSQNPRHKITKRGQNVTFRCDPISEHNRLYWYRQTLGQGPEFLTYFQNEAQLEKSRLLSDRFSAERPKGSFSTLEIQRTEQGDSAMYLCASSPRFTGANYGYTFGSGTRLTVV.

The gene calls are TRBV27 and TRBJ1-5; D call uncertain. This CDR3 is built from 13 residues. Germline V lookup: CDR1 MNHEY, CDR2 SMNVEV (reference sequence). V lost 2 bases to trimming and J lost 8 bases, with 10 bases between them. The CDR3 DNA follows: TGTGCCAGCAGTTTAGGCCTGGGGAAGCCCCAGCATTTT. It is translated as CASSLGLGKPQHF.

The V call is TRBV2, the J call TRBJ1-5; 8 nucleotides agree with TRBD1. Germline values: CDR1 SNHLY, CDR2 FYNNEI. V was clipped by 8 bases and J by 7 bases; unmatched bases: 7. This CDR3 region has 13 residues. Written as DNA, the CDR3 is TGTGCCAGCCGGCCAGGGGGCATCCAGCCCCAGCATTTT. Protein product: CASRPGGIQPQHF.

This rearrangement joins TRBV10-1 to TRBJ2-2; D unclear. The germline V and J ends were trimmed by 0 bases and 6 bases, with 14 bases remaining between them. Germline CDR1 WNHNN, CDR2 SYGVQD (reference sequence). There are 16 residues in the CDR3. CDR3 coding DNA: TGCGCCAGCAGTGAGTCGGTGGGGTGGGCGGCCGGGGAGCTGTTTTTT. Translation gives CASSESVGWAAGELFF.

The chain's CDR3 is CASGPSGLARNEQFF. CDR3 sequence (DNA): TGTGCTAGTGGTCCCTCGGGACTAGCGCGGAATGAGCAGTTCTTC. The chain couples TRBV12-5 to TRBJ2-1; 10 bases agree with TRBD2. The length of the CDR3 is 15 residues. The J segment lost 7 bases and the V segment lost 5 bases, leaving 8 bases of the junction unmatched. Germline values: CDR1 LGHNT, CDR2 FRNRAP.

The chain employs TRBV4-1 and TRBJ2-5; 15 bases align to TRBD2. CDR3 length: 17 residues. The V gene's germline CDR1 is MGHRA and CDR2 YSYEKL. The trim removed 5 bases at V and 4 bases at J, leaving 8 bases unmatched. In nucleotides, the CDR3 is TGCGCCAGCAGCTCAGGGGGACTAGCGGGGGGCGGAGAGACCCAGTACTTC. Translated: CASSSGGLAGGGETQYF.

CDR3 sequence: CASSLTRNYGYTF. CDR3 coding DNA: TGTGCCAGCAGTTTGACAAGGAACTATGGCTACACCTTC. This chain connects TRBV6-5 to TRBJ1-2; D unclear. This CDR3 has 13 residues. V lost 4 bases, J lost 2 bases, and 8 bases lay in between. Per germline, CDR1 MNHEY and CDR2 SVGAGI.

The chain carries TRBV19 and TRBJ2-2; no reliable D call. Germline V CDR1 and CDR2: LNHDA, SQIVND (reference sequence). Trimming removed 1 base from V and 5 bases from J, with 11 bases in between. The CDR3 is 15 residues long. The CDR3 sequence: CASSIGSPRTGELFF. DNA of the CDR3: TGTGCCAGTAGTATAGGGTCACCCAGGACCGGGGAGCTGTTTTTT.

This sequence joins TRBV7-6 and TRBJ1-2; maybe TRBD1 (5 bases). V was cut by 5 bases and J by 4 bases, with 8 bases left in between. This CDR3 contains 12 residues. The germline V gene encodes CDR1 SGHVS and CDR2 FNYEAQ. CDR3 sequence: CASSPDSYGYTF. The DNA for the CDR3 is TGTGCCAGCAGCCCCGACAGCTATGGCTACACCTTC.

This chain connects TRBV19 to TRBJ1-2; D might be TRBD1 (6 bases). V gave up 4 bases and J gave up 2 bases, with 14 bases separating them. This CDR3 comprises 15 residues. Germline-derived CDR1 and CDR2 are LNHDA and SQIVND (reference sequence). The CDR3 coding sequence is TGTGCCAGTAGTAACTCGGACAGTTTGAACTATGGCTACACCTTC. This codes for CASSNSDSLNYGYTF.

The rearrangement uses TRBV4-2 and TRBJ1-2; TRBD1 might be the D (6 bases). The CDR3 runs 16 residues. The V and J ends lost 1 base and 4 bases respectively, with 16 bases between them. Germline lookup yields CDR1 LGHNA and CDR2 YNFKEQ. CDR3 loop: CASSQGRGARVYGYTF. CDR3 DNA sequence: TGTGCCAGCAGCCAAGGGAGGGGGGCGCGGGTCTATGGCTACACCTTC.

The chain has TRBV27 and TRBJ2-1, with 10 bases aligning to TRBD2. Unmatched junction bases numbered 9, after V lost 6 bases and J lost 4 bases. The CDR3 loop spans 16 amino acids. CDR1 and CDR2 from the germline V gene are MNHEY and SMNVEV (reference sequence). CDR3 in DNA: TGTGCCAGCAGCAGAGCGGGGGGGCTGTATTACAATGAGCAGTTCTTC. This translates into CASSRAGGLYYNEQFF.

V is TRBV7-9 and J is TRBJ2-7; 8 nucleotides match TRBD1. V shed 6 bases and J 6 bases; nucleotides not matched to a gene: 22. Germline CDR1 is SEHNR and CDR2 is FQNEAQ (reference sequence). The CDR3 contains 18 residues. The CDR3 region has the DNA TGTGCCAGCAGTCCATTAATCTCCACCAGGGGGCTCGAGTCCGAGCAGTACTTC. This codes for CASSPLISTRGLESEQYF.

J is TRBJ2-2 and V is TRBV9; no reliable D call. From germline, CDR1 is SGDLS and CDR2 YYNGEE. This CDR3 comprises 11 residues. Trimming took 3 bases from V and 6 from J, leaving 3 bases between them. The DNA of the CDR3 is TGTGCCAGCAGCGCCCCCGGGGAGCTGTTTTTT. Translating gives CASSAPGELFF. Full variable domain (outside the CDR3, taken from reference TRBV9 and TRBJ2-2): DSGVTQTPKHLITATGQRVTLRCSPRSGDLSVYWYQQSLDQGLQFLIQYYNGEERAKGNILERFSAQQFPDLHSELNLSSLELGDSALYFCASSAPGELFFGEGSRLTVL.

The table lists this clone with a count of one. The chain is built from TRBV9 and TRBJ2-3; 9 positions agree with TRBD2. The CDR3 covers 18 residues. Looked up from germline, CDR1 is SGDLS and CDR2 is YYNGEE. The junction had 12 bases not matched to a gene; V was cut back by 0 bases and J by 4 bases. The CDR3 bases are TGTGCCAGCAGCGTAGTAGCCCGTGGCGGGGGGGAGTCAGATACGCAGTATTTT. Amino acids: CASSVVARGGGESDTQYF.

The gene calls are TRBV29-1 and TRBJ1-3; 11 bases fit TRBD1. V dropped 7 bases and J dropped 0; count of bases not matched to a gene: 5. Germline CDR1 and CDR2: SQVTM and ANQGSEA. This CDR3 is 15 amino acids long. CDR3 loop: CSAGTGGSSGNTIYF. The CDR3 region has the DNA TGCAGCGCAGGGACAGGGGGGAGCTCTGGAAACACCATATATTTT.

Notes on this clone: Other DNA sequences of this sample code for an identical CDR3. The V and J genes are TRBV27 and TRBJ2-7; tentatively, D is TRBD1 (5 bases). V shed 5 bases and J shed 2 bases, with 16 bases lying between them. Germline CDR1 MNHEY, CDR2 SMNVEV (reference sequence). The CDR3 loop spans 15 amino acids. CDR3: CASSPSHDSPYEQYF. The CDR3 nucleotides are TGTGCCAGCAGTCCCAGTCACGACAGTCCCTACGAGCAGTACTTC.

The chain couples TRBV7-3 to TRBJ2-5, with D possibly TRBD1 on 6 matching bases. V was shortened by 1 base and J by 4 bases, with 13 bases between the two germline ends. This CDR3 comprises 15 residues. Germline CDR1 SGHTA, CDR2 FQGTGA. The CDR3 loop is CASSLRGGGVETQYF. The CDR3 DNA reads TGTGCCAGCAGCTTAAGAGGGGGTGGGGTAGAGACCCAGTACTTC.

The chain joins TRBV30 to TRBJ1-5; D remains ambiguous. V was cut by 1 base and J by 2 bases, with 3 bases left in between. Per the germline V gene, CDR1 is GTSNPN and CDR2 is SVGIG (reference sequence). The CDR3 runs 12 residues. CDR3 nucleotide sequence: TGTGCCTGGAGTGGCCGCAATCAGCCCCAGCATTTT. Translating gives CAWSGRNQPQHF.

The chain has TRBV7-9 and TRBJ2-4; TRBD1 matches 10 bases. V gave up 4 bases and J gave up 7 bases; unmatched junction bases: 4. The length of the CDR3 is 14 residues. Germline values: CDR1 SEHNR, CDR2 FQNEAQ (reference sequence). The CDR3 DNA reads as TGTGCCAGCAGCTCGGGACAGGGGTCGAACATTCAGTACTTC. Its protein is CASSSGQGSNIQYF.

In nucleotides, the CDR3 is TGTGCCAGCAGACCCCAATGGGAGCAAGAGACCCAGTACTTC. This translates into CASRPQWEQETQYF. The V call is TRBV27, the J call TRBJ2-5; TRBD2 might be the D (5 bases). The CDR3 consists of 14 residues. CDR1 MNHEY and CDR2 SMNVEV come from the germline V gene (reference sequence). V was cut by 6 bases and J by 2 bases, with 13 bases left in between.

The V and J genes are TRBV10-1 and TRBJ2-3; TRBD1 or TRBD2 may be the D gene (5 bases each). Germline V gene data show CDR1 as WNHNN and CDR2 as SYGVQD (reference sequence). The CDR3 sequence is 14 residues long. The germline V and J ends were trimmed by 5 bases and 14 bases, with 23 bases remaining between them. This CDR3 reads CASSPGRRRASAYF. CDR3 DNA sequence: TGCGCCAGCAGTCCAGGGCGGAGGAGAGCAAGCGCGTATTTT.

This clone has just one count. This sequence joins TRBV27 and TRBJ2-1; D assignment may be TRBD1 or TRBD2 (5 bases each). V was pared by 3 bases and J by 5 bases, with 11 bases between. The CDR3 runs to 14 residues. Germline V CDR1 and CDR2: MNHEY, SMNVEV (reference sequence). CDR3 sequence: CASSLGTTHNEQFF. The CDR3 coding sequence is TGTGCCAGCAGTTTGGGGACCACCCACAATGAGCAGTTCTTC.

The rearrangement joins TRBV9 to TRBJ2-2; the D gene is possibly TRBD1 (6 bases). The V gene lost 3 bases and the J gene lost 7 bases, with 13 bases spanning the gap. Looked up from germline, CDR1 is SGDLS and CDR2 is YYNGEE. The CDR3 loop spans 14 amino acids. The CDR3 nucleotides are TGTGCCAGCAGCGCACCGCAGGGGATCGGGGAGCTGTTTTTT. Encoded protein: CASSAPQGIGELFF.

This clone was seen only once. The chain joins TRBV19 to TRBJ1-5; possible D gene TRBD1, 5 bases. Germline V gene data show CDR1 as LNHDA and CDR2 as SQIVND (reference sequence). Trimming cost V 10 bases and J 4 bases, with 11 bases left between them. The length of the CDR3 is 12 residues. Here the CDR3 DNA reads TGTGCCACGCGGACACCTAATCAGCCCCAGCATTTT. It codes for CATRTPNQPQHF.

This rearrangement joins TRBV7-3 to TRBJ2-3; D is perhaps TRBD2 (5 bases). CDR3 length equals 15 residues. Germline loops: CDR1 SGHTA, CDR2 FQGTGA. Trimming stripped 5 bases from V and 6 bases from J, with 18 bases between. The DNA of the CDR3 is TGTGCCAGCAGCCTCCTCCCAGTGGACTCCGATACGCAGTATTTT. Residues: CASSLLPVDSDTQYF.